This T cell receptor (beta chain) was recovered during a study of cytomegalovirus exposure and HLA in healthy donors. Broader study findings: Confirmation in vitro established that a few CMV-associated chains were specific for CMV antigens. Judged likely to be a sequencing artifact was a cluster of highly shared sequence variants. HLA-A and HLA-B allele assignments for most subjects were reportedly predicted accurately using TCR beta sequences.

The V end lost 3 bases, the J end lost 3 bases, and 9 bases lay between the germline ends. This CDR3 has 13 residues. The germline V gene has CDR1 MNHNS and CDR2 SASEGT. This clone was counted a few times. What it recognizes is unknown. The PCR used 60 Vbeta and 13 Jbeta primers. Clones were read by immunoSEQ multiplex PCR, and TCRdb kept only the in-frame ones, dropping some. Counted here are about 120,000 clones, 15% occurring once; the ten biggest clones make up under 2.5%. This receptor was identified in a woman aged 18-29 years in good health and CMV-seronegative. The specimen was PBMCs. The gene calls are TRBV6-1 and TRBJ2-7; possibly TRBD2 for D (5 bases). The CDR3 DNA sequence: TGTGCCAGCAGTGACCCGGGGATCTACGAGCAGTACTTC. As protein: CASSDPGIYEQYF.